This T cell receptor (beta chain) was profiled in a study of blood T cell repertoires in COVID-19. Study details: COVID-19 samples from acute and convalescent phases originated in the United States, Italy and Spain. From T cells, B-cell-depleted T cells, or PBMCs came the material, which was cDNA or gDNA.

In the original analysis: Nucleated cell counts were estimated from reference gene primer amplification. Profiled with immunoSEQ multiplex PCR; TCRdb holds only in-frame clones, not every one. From that table come the V and J calls and clone size; the DNA was used to work out D and trimming. The sample holds around 46,000 clones, roughly nine tenths seen once. The CDR3 contains 13 residues. With V trimmed by 5 bases and J by 4 bases, 4 bases remained unmatched. This TCR derives from a man between 60 and 75 years old with active or convalescent COVID-19. This chain uses TRBV12-3 or TRBV12-4 with TRBJ1-1, with 7 bases matching TRBD1. Sequencing was done on a sample of peripheral blood. DNA of the CDR3: TGTGCCAGCAGTCCCCGGGACAGCACTGAAGCTTTCTTT. Protein product: CASSPRDSTEAFF.